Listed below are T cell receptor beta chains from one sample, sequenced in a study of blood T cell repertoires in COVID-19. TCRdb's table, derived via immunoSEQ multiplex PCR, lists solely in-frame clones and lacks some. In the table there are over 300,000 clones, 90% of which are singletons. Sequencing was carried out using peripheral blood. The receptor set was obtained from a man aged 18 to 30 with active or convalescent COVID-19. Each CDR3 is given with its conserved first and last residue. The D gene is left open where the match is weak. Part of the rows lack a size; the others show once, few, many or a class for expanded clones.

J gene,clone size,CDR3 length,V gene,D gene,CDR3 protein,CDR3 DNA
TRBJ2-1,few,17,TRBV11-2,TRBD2,CASSLDFRTSGSGEQFF,TGTGCCAGCAGCTTAGATTTTCGGACTAGCGGGAGCGGTGAGCAGTTCTTC
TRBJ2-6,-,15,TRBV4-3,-,CASSAQVSGANVLTF,TGCGCCAGCAGCGCACAGGTCTCTGGGGCCAACGTGCTGACTTTC
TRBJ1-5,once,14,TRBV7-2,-,CASSYAGDHSSQHF,TGTGCCAGCAGCTACGCGGGGGACCACTCGTCCCAGCATTTT
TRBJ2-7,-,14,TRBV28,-,CASSAGTPIYEQYF,TGTGCCAGCAGTGCCGGGACACCCATCTACGAGCAGTACTTC
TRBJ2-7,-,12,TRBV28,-,CASRQEGYEQYF,TGTGCCAGCAGACAGGAAGGCTACGAGCAGTACTTC
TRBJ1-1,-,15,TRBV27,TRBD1,CASSLRGQWNTEAFF,TGTGCCAGCAGTTTAAGGGGGCAATGGAACACTGAAGCTTTCTTT
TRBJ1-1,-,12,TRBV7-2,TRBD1,CATGTGYTEAFF,TGTGCCACCGGGACAGGGTACACTGAAGCTTTCTTT
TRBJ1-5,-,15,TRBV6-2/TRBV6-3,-,CASSYPKAGNQPQHF,TGTGCCAGCAGTTACCCCAAGGCGGGCAATCAGCCCCAGCATTTT
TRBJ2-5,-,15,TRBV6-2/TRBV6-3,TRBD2,CASSAGRDYRETQYF,TGTGCCAGCAGTGCCGGCCGGGACTATCGAGAGACCCAGTACTTC
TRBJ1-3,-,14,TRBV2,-,CASSPETSGNTIYF,TGTGCCAGCAGCCCAGAGACTTCTGGAAACACCATATATTTT
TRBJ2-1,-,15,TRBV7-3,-,CASSLSASANNEQFF,TGTGCCAGCAGCTTATCGGCTAGCGCAAACAATGAGCAGTTCTTC
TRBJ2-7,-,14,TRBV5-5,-,CASSFGGLSYEQYF,TGTGCCAGCAGCTTCGGCGGTTTATCCTACGAGCAGTACTTC
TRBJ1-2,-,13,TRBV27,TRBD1,CASRWQGALGYTF,TGTGCCAGCAGGTGGCAGGGGGCTCTCGGCTACACCTTC
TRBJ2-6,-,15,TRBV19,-,CASTTGSSGANVLTF,TGTGCCAGTACCACAGGGAGTTCTGGGGCCAACGTCCTGACTTTC
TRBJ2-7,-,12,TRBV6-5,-,CASSQGWYEQYF,TGTGCCAGCAGTCAGGGGTGGTACGAGCAGTACTTC
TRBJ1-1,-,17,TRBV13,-,CASSLRVRDTENTEAFF,TGTGCCAGCAGCTTAAGGGTCCGGGACACCGAGAACACTGAAGCTTTCTTT
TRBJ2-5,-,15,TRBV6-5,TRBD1,CASSSLGTGEETQYF,TGTGCCAGCAGCTCGCTCGGGACAGGGGAAGAGACCCAGTACTTC
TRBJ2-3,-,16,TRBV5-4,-,CASSLAQARSGDTQYF,TGTGCCAGCAGCTTGGCTCAGGCTAGGTCGGGGGATACGCAGTATTTT
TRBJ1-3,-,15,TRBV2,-,CASSLGAVGGNTIYF,TGTGCCAGCAGTCTAGGGGCCGTAGGTGGAAACACCATATATTTT
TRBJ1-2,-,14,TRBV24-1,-,CATSDFGGSNGYTF,TGTGCCACCAGTGATTTCGGGGGGAGTAATGGCTACACCTTC
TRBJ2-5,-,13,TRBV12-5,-,CASGPDTQETQYF,TGTGCTAGTGGTCCGGACACCCAAGAGACCCAGTACTTC
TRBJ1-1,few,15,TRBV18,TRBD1,CASSSSGQGNTEAFF,TGTGCCAGCTCATCATCCGGACAGGGGAACACTGAAGCTTTCTTT
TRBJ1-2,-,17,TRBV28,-,CASSYYGAGDSNYGYTF,TGTGCCAGCAGCTATTATGGCGCAGGGGATTCGAACTATGGCTACACCTTC
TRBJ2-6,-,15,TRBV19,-,CASSQGGSGANVLTF,TGTGCCAGTAGTCAGGGGGGCTCTGGGGCCAACGTGCTGACTTTC
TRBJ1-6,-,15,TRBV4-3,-,CASSQELSLRSPLHF,TGCGCCAGCAGCCAAGAGTTGAGTCTTCGATCACCCCTCCACTTT
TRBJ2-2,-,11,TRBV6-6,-,CASRRERGVFF,TGTGCCAGCAGGCGGGAGAGGGGGGTGTTTTTT
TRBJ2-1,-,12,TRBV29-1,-,CSVVLMAGEQFF,TGCAGCGTTGTTCTGATGGCGGGTGAGCAGTTCTTC
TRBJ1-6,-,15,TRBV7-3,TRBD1,CASSLEQGSNSPLHF,TGTGCCAGCAGCTTAGAACAGGGGAGTAATTCACCCCTCCACTTT
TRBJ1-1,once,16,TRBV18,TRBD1,CASSRNRGRGDTEAFF,TGTGCCAGCTCACGCAACAGGGGGCGAGGGGACACTGAAGCTTTCTTT
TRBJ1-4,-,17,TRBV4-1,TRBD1,CASSHPSVGTGNEKLFF,TGCGCCAGCAGCCACCCCTCTGTCGGGACAGGGAATGAAAAACTGTTTTTT
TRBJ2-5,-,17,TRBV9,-,CASSRATAPTPGETQYF,TGTGCCAGCAGTCGGGCGACAGCGCCAACACCAGGAGAGACCCAGTACTTC
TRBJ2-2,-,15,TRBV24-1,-,CATSDLGELVGELFF,TGTGCCACCAGTGATTTGGGAGAGTTAGTCGGGGAGCTGTTTTTT
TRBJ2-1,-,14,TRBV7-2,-,CASSLAEVTNEQFF,TGTGCCAGCAGCTTAGCTGAAGTCACAAATGAGCAGTTCTTC
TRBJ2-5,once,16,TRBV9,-,CASSVSPGGAGETQYF,TGTGCCAGCAGCGTTTCCCCAGGGGGTGCGGGGGAGACCCAGTACTTC
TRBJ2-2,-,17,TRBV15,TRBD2,CATSRAGGPRGTGELFF,TGTGCCACCAGCAGAGCGGGAGGGCCGAGGGGCACCGGGGAGCTGTTTTTT
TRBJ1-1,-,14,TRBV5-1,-,CAASPLVPNTEAFF,TGCGCCGCGAGCCCTTTGGTCCCGAACACTGAAGCTTTCTTT